This T cell receptor beta chain was sequenced in a study of T cell responses to AZD1222 COVID-19 vaccine. Clones were read by immunoSEQ multiplex PCR, and TCRdb kept only the in-frame ones, dropping some. The sample carries more than 80,000 clones, roughly 88% recorded once. Regarding this clone: Its antigen is as yet unknown.

Study-level findings and limits: Sampling that yielded the repertoires occurred only after the peak T cell response.

This receptor was taken from an adult who received the AZD1222 COVID-19 vaccine. The source was peripheral blood, collected 28 days after the second AZD1222 dose.

The CDR3 region has the DNA TGTGCCAGCAGCACCCGGGCCGCAAACAATCAGCCCCAGCATTTT. This codes for CASSTRAANNQPQHF. The chain joins TRBV7-2 to TRBJ1-5, with D unresolved. CDR1 is SGHTA and CDR2 is FQGNSA in the germline V gene. Trimming pared 5 bases from V and 3 bases from J, leaving 14 bases between. The CDR3 extends over 15 amino acids.